This entry concerns a single T cell receptor beta chain. Its target is not known. The sample is drawn from a study of T cell responses to AZD1222 COVID-19 vaccine. Broader study findings: With dominance at 160-218 and 743-854, vaccine-associated CD4 TCRs spanned spike.

Per germline, CDR1 LNHDA and CDR2 SQIVND (reference sequence). This CDR3 is 14 amino acids long. Trimming removed 5 bases from V and 7 bases from J, with 15 bases in between. The assay was immunoSEQ multiplex PCR, and TCRdb's table has in-frame clones only and misses some. The sample lists just under 150,000 clones; about nine tenths were seen once. This clonotype was sampled from an adult who received the AZD1222 COVID-19 vaccine. V gene TRBV19 combines with J gene TRBJ1-5, with D possibly matching TRBD1 (6 bases). The sequences come from peripheral blood, collected 28 days after the second AZD1222 dose. The CDR3 reads CASSASQGLQPQHF. CDR3 nucleotide sequence: TGTGCCAGTAGTGCGTCACAGGGCCTCCAGCCCCAGCATTTT.